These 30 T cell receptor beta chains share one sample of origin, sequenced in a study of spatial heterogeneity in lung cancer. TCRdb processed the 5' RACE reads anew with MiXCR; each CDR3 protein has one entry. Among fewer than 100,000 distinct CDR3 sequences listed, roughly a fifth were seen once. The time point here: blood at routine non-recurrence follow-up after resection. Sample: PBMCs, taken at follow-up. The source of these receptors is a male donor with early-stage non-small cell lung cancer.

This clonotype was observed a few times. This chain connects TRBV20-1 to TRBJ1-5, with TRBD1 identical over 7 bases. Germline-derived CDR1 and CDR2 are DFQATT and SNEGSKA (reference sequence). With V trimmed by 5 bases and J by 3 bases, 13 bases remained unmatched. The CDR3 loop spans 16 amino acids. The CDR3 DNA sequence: TGCAGTGCTCTTCGACAGGGACTTACCTACAATCAGCCCCAGCATTTT. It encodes CSALRQGLTYNQPQHF.

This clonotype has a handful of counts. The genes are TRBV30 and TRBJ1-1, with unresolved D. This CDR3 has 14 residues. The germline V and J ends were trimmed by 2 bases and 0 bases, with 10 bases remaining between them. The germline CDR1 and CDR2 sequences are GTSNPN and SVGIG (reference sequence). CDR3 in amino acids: CAWSRDPVNTEAFF. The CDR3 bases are TGTGCCTGGAGTCGTGATCCCGTGAACACTGAAGCTTTCTTT.

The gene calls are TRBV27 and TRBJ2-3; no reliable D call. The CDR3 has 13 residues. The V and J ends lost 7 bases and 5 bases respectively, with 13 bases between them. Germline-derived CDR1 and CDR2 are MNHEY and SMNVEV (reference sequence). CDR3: CASTLGPGDTQYF. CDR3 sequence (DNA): TGTGCCAGCACATTAGGGCCCGGAGATACGCAGTATTTT.

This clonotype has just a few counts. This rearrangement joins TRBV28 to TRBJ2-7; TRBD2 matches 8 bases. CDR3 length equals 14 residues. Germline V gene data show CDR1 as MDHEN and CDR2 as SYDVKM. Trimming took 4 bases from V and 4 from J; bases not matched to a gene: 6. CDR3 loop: CASSSRGGEYEQYF. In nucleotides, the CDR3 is TGTGCCAGCAGTTCCCGGGGGGGCGAGTACGAGCAGTACTTC.

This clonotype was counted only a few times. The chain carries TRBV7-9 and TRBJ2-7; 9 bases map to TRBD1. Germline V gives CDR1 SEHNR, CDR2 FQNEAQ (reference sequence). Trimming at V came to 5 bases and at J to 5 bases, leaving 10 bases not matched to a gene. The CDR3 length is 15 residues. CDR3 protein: CASSRPDRGVDEQYV. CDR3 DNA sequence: TGTGCCAGCAGCCGCCCGGACAGGGGAGTAGACGAGCAGTACGTC.

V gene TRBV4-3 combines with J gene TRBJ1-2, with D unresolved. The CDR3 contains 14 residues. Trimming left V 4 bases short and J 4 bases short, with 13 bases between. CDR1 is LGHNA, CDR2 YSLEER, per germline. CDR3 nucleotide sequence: TGCGCCAGCAGCCGAGCGGGAGGAGCCTATGGCTACACCTTC. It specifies CASSRAGGAYGYTF.

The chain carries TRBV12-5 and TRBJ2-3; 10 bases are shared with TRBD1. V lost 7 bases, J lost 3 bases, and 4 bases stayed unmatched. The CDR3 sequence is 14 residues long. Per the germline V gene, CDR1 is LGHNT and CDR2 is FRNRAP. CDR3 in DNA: TGTGCTAGTGCCATGGACAGGGGGACAGATACGCAGTATTTT. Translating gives CASAMDRGTDTQYF. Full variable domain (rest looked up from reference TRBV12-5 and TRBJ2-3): DARVTQTPRHKVTEMGQEVTMRCQPILGHNTVFWYRQTMMQGLELLAYFRNRAPLDDSGMPKDRFSAEMPDATLATLKIQPSEPRDSAVYFCASAMDRGTDTQYFGPGTRLTVL.

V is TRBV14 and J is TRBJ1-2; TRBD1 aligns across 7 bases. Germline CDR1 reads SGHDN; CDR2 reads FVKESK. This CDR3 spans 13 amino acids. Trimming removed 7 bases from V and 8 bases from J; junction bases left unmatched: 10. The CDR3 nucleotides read TGTGCCAGCACCGCGGACAGGTCGGGCGGCTACACCTTC. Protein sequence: CASTADRSGGYTF.

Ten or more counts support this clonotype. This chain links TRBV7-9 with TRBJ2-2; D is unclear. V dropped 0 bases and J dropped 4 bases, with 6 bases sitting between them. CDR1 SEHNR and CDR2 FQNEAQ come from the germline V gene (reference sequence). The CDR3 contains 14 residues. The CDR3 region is CASSLASTTGELFF. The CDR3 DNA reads TGTGCCAGCAGCTTAGCTTCCACCACCGGGGAGCTGTTTTTT. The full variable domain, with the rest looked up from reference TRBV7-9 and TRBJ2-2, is DTGVSQNPRHKITKRGQNVTFRCDPISEHNRLYWYRQTLGQGPEFLTYFQNEAQLEKSRLLSDRFSAERPKGSFSTLEIQRTEQGDSAMYLCASSLASTTGELFFGEGSRLTVL.

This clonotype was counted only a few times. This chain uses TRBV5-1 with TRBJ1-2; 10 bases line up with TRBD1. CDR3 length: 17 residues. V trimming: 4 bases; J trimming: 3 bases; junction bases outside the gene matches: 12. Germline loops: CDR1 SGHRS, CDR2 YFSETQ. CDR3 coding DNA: TGCGCCAGCAGCCGCGGGACAGGGGAGAGTTTTGACTATGGCTACACCTTC. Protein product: CASSRGTGESFDYGYTF.

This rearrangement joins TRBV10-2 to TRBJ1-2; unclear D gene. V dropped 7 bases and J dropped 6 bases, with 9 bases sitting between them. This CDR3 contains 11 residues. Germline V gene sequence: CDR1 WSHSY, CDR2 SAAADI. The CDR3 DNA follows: TGCGCCAGCACTCCGGGGAATGGCTACACCTTC. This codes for CASTPGNGYTF.

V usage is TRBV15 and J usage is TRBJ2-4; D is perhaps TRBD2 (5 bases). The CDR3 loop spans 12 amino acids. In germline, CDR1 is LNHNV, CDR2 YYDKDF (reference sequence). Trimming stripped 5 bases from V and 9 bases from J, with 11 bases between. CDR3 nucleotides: TGTGCCACCAGCCCCGGGGTGGCCATTCAGTACTTC. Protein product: CATSPGVAIQYF.

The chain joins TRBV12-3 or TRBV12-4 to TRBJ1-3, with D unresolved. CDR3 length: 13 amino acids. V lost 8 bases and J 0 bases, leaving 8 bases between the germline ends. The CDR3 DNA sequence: TGTGCCAGCGCTCAGAGCTCTGGAAACACCATATATTTT. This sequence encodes CASAQSSGNTIYF.

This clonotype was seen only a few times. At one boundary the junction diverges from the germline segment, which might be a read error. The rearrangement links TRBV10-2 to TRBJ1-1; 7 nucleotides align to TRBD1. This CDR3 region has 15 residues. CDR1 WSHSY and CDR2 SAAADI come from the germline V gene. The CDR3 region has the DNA TGCGCCAGCAGTGAGTGGGACAGTACAAACACTGAAGGTTTCTTT. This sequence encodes CASSEWDSTNTEGFF.

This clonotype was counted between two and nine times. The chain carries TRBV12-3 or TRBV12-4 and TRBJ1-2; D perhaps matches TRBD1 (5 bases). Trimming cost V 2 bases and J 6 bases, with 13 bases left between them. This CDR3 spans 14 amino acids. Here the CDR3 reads CASSLMREGDGYTF. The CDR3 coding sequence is TGTGCCAGCAGTTTAATGAGGGAAGGGGATGGCTACACCTTC.

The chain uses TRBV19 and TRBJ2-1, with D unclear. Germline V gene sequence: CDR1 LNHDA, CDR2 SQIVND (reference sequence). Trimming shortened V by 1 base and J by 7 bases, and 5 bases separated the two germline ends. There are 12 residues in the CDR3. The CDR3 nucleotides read TGTGCCAGTAGTATAGTCCGAAATGAGCAGTTCTTC. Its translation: CASSIVRNEQFF.

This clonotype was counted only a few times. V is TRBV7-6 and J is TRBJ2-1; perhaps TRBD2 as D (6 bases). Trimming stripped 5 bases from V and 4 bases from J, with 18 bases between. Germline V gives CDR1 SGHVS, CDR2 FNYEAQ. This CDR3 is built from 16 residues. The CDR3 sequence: CASSRTTSGSYNEQFF. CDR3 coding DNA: TGTGCCAGCAGCCGTACTACGAGCGGGTCGTACAATGAGCAGTTCTTC.

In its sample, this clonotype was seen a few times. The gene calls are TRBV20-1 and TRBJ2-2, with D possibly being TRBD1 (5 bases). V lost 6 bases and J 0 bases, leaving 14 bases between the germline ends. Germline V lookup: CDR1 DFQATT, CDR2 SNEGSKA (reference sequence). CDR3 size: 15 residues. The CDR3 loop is CSAPRTGSNTGELFF. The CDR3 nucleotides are TGCAGTGCACCAAGAACAGGCTCGAACACCGGGGAGCTGTTTTTT.

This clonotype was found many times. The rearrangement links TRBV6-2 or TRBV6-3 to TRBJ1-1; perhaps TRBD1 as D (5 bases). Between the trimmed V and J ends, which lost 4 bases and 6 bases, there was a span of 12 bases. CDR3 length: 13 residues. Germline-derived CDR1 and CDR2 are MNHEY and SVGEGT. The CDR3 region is CASSSSLGAEAFF. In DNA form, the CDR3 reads TGTGCCAGCAGTTCCTCCTTAGGGGCTGAAGCTTTCTTT.

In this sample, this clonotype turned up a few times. CDR3 coding DNA: TGCGCCAGCAGCTTGTACATGAACACTGAAGCTTTCTTT. This translates into CASSLYMNTEAFF. The chain uses TRBV5-1 and TRBJ1-1; D uncertain. CDR3 length: 13 residues. Trimming stripped 1 base from V and 0 bases from J, with 4 bases between. CDR1 SGHRS and CDR2 YFSETQ come from the germline V gene.

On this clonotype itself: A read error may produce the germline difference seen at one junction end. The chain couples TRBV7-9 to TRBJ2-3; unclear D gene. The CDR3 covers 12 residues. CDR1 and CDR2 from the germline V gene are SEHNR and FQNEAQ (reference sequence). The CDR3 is CVSSSGGDTQYF. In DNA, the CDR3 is TGTGTCAGCAGCTCGGGCGGAGATACGCAGTATTTT.

CDR3 in amino acids: CSLSWAGETQYF. The CDR3 coding sequence is TGCAGCCTTTCTTGGGCCGGAGAGACCCAGTACTTC. The chain links TRBV29-1 to TRBJ2-5; D gene unclear. Germline V gene data show CDR1 as SQVTM and CDR2 as ANQGSEA. CDR3 length: 12 amino acids. The germline V and J ends were trimmed by 8 bases and 4 bases, with 14 bases remaining between them.

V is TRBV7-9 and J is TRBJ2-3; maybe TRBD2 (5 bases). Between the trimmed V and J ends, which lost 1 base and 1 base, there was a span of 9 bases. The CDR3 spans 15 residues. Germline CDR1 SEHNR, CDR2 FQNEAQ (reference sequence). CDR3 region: CASSLGAGGTDTQYF. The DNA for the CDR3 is TGTGCCAGCAGCTTAGGAGCCGGGGGCACAGATACGCAGTATTTT.

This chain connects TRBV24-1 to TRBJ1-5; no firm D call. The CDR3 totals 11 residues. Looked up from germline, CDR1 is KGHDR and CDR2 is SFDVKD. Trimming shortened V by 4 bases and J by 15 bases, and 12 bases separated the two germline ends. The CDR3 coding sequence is TGTGCCACCAGTGACAGGACGGCCATGCATTTT. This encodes CATSDRTAMHF.

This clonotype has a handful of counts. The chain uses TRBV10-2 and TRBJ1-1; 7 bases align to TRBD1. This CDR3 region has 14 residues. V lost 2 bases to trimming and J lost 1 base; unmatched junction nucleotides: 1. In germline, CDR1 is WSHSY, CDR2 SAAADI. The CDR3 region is CASSENRGNTEAFF. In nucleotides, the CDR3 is TGCGCCAGCAGTGAGAACAGGGGGAACACTGAAGCTTTCTTT.

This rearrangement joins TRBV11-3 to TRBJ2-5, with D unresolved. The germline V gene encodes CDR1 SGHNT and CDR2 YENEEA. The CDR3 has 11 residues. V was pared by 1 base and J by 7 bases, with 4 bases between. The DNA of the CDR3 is TGTGCCAGCAGCTTAGTTATGACCCAGTACTTC. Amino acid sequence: CASSLVMTQYF.

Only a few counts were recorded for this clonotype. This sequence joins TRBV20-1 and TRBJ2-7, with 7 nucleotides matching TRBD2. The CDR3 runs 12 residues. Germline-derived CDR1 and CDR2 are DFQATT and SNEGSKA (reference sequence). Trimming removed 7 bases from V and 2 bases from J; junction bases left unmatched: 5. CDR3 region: CSVAGAAYEQYF. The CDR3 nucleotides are TGCAGTGTGGCGGGAGCAGCCTACGAGCAGTACTTC.

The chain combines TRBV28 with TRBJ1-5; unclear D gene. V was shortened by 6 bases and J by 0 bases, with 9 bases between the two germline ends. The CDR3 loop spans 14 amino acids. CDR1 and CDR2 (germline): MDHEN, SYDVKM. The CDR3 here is CASRTTISNQPQHF. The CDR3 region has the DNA TGTGCCAGCAGGACCACAATTAGCAATCAGCCCCAGCATTTT.

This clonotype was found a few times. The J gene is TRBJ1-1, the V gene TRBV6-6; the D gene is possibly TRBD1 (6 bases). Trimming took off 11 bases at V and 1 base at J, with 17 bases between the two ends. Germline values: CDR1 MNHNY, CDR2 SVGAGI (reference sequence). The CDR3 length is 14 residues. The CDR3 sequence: CAANRGEANTEAFF. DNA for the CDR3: TGTGCCGCCAATAGGGGGGAGGCGAACACTGAAGCTTTCTTT.

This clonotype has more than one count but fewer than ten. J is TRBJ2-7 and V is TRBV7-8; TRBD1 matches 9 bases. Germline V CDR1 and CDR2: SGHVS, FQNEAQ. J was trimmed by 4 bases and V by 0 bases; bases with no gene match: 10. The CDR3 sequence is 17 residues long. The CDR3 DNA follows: TGTGCCAGCAGCTTAGCTCGTCCGGGACAGGGTATTTACGAGCAGTACTTC. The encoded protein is CASSLARPGQGIYEQYF.